The TCR beta chain under discussion was sequenced for a study of shared clonotypes between healthy human individuals. Overall study context: The donor pool was made up of two women and a few men aged 18 to 49. Findings and caveats of the study: Some clonotypes were shared by all four sorted-subset donors, while others were not shared. The non-shared ones had lower generation probabilities than the shared ones.

Genomic DNA belonging to each subset was distributed in equal measure over several immunoSEQ plates. Assay used: immunoSEQ multiplex PCR; TCRdb lists only in-frame clones, some missing. The sample yields over 2,000,000 clones, about 94% seen once. Naive CD8 cells, CD45RO-negative and positively selected for CCR7, excluded terminally differentiated effector memory CD45RA+ cells. In regard to this clone: Its specificity is unknown.

The germline V gene encodes CDR1 KGHSH and CDR2 LQKENI. Germline trimming cut 5 bases from V and 5 bases from J; bases unmatched to any gene: 7. The CDR3 has 14 amino acids. The TCR comes from a man in his late teens or twenties in good health. Some clones in this sample may be carry-over from other donors' samples. The gene calls are TRBV18 and TRBJ2-7; 9 nucleotides align to TRBD1. Sequencing used naive CD8+ T cells from PBMCs. CDR3: CASSSRDRADEQYF. CDR3 sequence (DNA): TGTGCCAGCTCATCCCGGGACAGGGCGGACGAGCAGTACTTC.